The 11 T cell receptor beta chains below come from one sample, sequenced in a study of T cell responses to AZD1222 COVID-19 vaccine (dated by TCRdb to the early 2020s). The sample's time point, from its label and the paper: baseline before first vaccination. Libraries were made using the immunoSEQ multiplex PCR assay. TCRdb took this table from immuneACCESS and kept in-frame rearrangements with V and J called. Such tables lack part of the clones; where checked against another copy, unresolved V genes explain under half of the gap, and the rest is unexplained. The sample has approximately 100,000 clones on record, about nine tenths of them singletons. In total, the top ten clones hold approximately 5% of the sample. Sequencing used peripheral blood, obtained on day 0 of AZD1222 vaccination. The receptors come from an adult in good health.

The V and J genes are TRBV24-1 and TRBJ2-7; D is unclear. Trimming took 4 bases from V and 3 from J, leaving 3 bases between them. The germline V gene has CDR1 KGHDR and CDR2 SFDVKD. The CDR3 loop spans 11 amino acids. Here the CDR3 reads CATSDHYEQYF. CDR3 DNA sequence: TGTGCCACCAGTGACCACTACGAGCAGTACTTC.

Turning to this clone: One end of the junction does not line up with germline, which may come from a read error. The gene calls are TRBV29-1 and TRBJ2-1; TRBD2 agrees at 9 bases. The CDR3 is 16 amino acids. CDR1 is SQVTM and CDR2 is ANQGSEA in the germline V gene. Written as DNA, the CDR3 is TGCAGCGGTGAATTGGGACTAGCTAACTCCTACAATGAGCAGTTCTTC. Translated, it gives CSGELGLANSYNEQFF.

This chain joins TRBV11-1 and TRBJ2-2, with D unresolved. The CDR3 runs 15 residues. Per the germline V gene, CDR1 is SGHAT and CDR2 is FQDESV (reference sequence). V gave up 1 base and J gave up 2 bases, with 8 bases separating them. CDR3 nucleotide sequence: TGTGCCAGCAGCTTAGGCCAGCTCAACACCGGGGAGCTGTTTTTT. Its protein is CASSLGQLNTGELFF.

The chain is built from TRBV10-3 and TRBJ2-7; unclear D gene. Deletions cut 6 bases from V and 0 bases from J, with 12 bases between. The CDR3 spans 14 residues. The germline CDR1 and CDR2 sequences are ENHRY and SYGVKD. This CDR3 is CAIRSLTSSYEQYF. The CDR3 DNA follows: TGTGCCATCAGGAGTCTCACCAGCTCCTACGAGCAGTACTTC.

This clone has only one observation. The chain combines TRBV19 with TRBJ1-4; D remains unclear. With 3 bases removed from V and 2 bases from J, the gap between germline ends came to 10 bases. The germline CDR1 and CDR2 sequences are LNHDA and SQIVND (reference sequence). This CDR3 spans 15 amino acids. CDR3 loop: CASSIAVATNEKLFF. CDR3 nucleotides: TGTGCCAGTAGTATTGCGGTTGCGACTAATGAAAAACTGTTTTTT.

This rearrangement joins TRBV5-4 to TRBJ1-4; a weak D match, TRBD1 (5 bases). The length of the CDR3 is 15 residues. V was clipped by 5 bases and J by 7 bases, with 18 bases between them. The germline V gene encodes CDR1 SGHNT and CDR2 YYREEE (reference sequence). For the CDR3, the DNA is TGTGCCAGCAGTAACTCCCAGGGTGTCGGTGAAAAACTGTTTTTT. Amino acids: CASSNSQGVGEKLFF.

V usage is TRBV6-2 or TRBV6-3 and J usage is TRBJ1-2; possibly TRBD1 for D (5 bases). Germline V gives CDR1 MNHEY, CDR2 SVGEGT. The CDR3 runs to 14 residues. V was cut by 5 bases and J by 2 bases, with 12 bases left in between. CDR3 coding DNA: TGTGCCAGCAGTCCCGGGACTCTCAACTATGGCTACACCTTC. The encoded protein is CASSPGTLNYGYTF.

The chain joins TRBV5-8 to TRBJ1-5, with a tentative D call TRBD1 (6 bases). There are 15 residues in the CDR3. Germline values: CDR1 SGHTS, CDR2 YDEGEE. Trimming stripped 6 bases from V and 5 bases from J, with 18 bases between. Here the CDR3 reads CASTVRGVRDQPQHF. The CDR3 DNA reads as TGTGCCAGCACCGTTAGGGGGGTTAGGGATCAGCCCCAGCATTTT.

The chain uses TRBV27 and TRBJ2-5; the D gene is possibly TRBD2 (5 bases). The CDR3 is 14 residues long. CDR1 is MNHEY, CDR2 SMNVEV, per germline (reference sequence). The germline V and J ends were trimmed by 0 bases and 4 bases, with 9 bases remaining between them. CDR3 in DNA: TGTGCCAGCAGTTTATCTAGCGTGGCAGAGACCCAGTACTTC. Amino acids: CASSLSSVAETQYF.

This chain uses TRBV5-1 with TRBJ2-3; 13 bases are a match to TRBD2. Germline V gene lookup returns CDR1 SGHRS and CDR2 YFSETQ. This CDR3 region has 14 residues. V shed 5 bases, J shed 4 bases, and the junction held 1 base outside the gene matches. The CDR3 reads CASRTSGGADTQYF. Written as DNA, the CDR3 is TGCGCCAGCAGAACTAGCGGGGGGGCAGATACGCAGTATTTT. Supplemented by reference TRBV5-1 and TRBJ2-3, the full variable domain reads KAGVTQTPRYLIKTRGQQVTLSCSPISGHRSVSWYQQTPGQGLQFLFEYFSETQRNKGNFPGRFSGRQFSNSRSEMNVSTLELGDSALYLCASRTSGGADTQYFGPGTRLTVL.

This sequence joins TRBV19 and TRBJ1-2; no clear D. Germline loops: CDR1 LNHDA, CDR2 SQIVND (reference sequence). Trimming removed 6 bases from V and 0 bases from J, with 17 bases in between. The CDR3 covers 16 residues. The CDR3 DNA is TGTGCCAGTAGAACTTCTACCCCCAGAACTAACTATGGCTACACCTTC. Amino acids: CASRTSTPRTNYGYTF.